This T cell receptor beta chain is drawn from a study of blood T cell repertoires in COVID-19. Whole-study context: Some COVID-19 samples were acute and others convalescent; all came from the United States, Italy and Spain. The analysed material was cDNA or gDNA that came from T cells, B-cell-depleted T cells, or PBMCs.

In the original analysis: Researchers report that nucleated cell counts were estimated from reference gene primer amplification. Assay: immunoSEQ multiplex PCR; the TCRdb copy retains only in-frame clones and omits some. Clone size and V and J calls were adopted from that table, with D and trimming inferred from the DNA. Among tens of thousands of clones listed, 84% were seen once. With respect to this clone: This CDR3 is also generated by other DNA sequences in the sample.

This CDR3 has 16 residues. The germline gives CDR1 SGHRS, CDR2 YFSETQ. Germline trimming cut 4 bases from V and 1 base from J; bases unmatched to any gene: 4. This clonotype originated in a man aged 70-80 years with acute or convalescent COVID-19. What was sequenced was peripheral blood. The rearrangement uses TRBV5-1 and TRBJ2-5; 13 nucleotides align to TRBD2. The CDR3: CASSLGLAGVQETQYF. CDR3 coding DNA: TGCGCCAGCAGCCTCGGACTAGCGGGGGTCCAAGAGACCCAGTACTTC.